This passage covers 26 T cell receptor beta chains from one sample sequenced in a study of T cells in Graves' hyperthyroidism and ophthalmopathy. The investigators amplified TCR beta CDR3 regions from RNA transcripts. First-round RT-PCR targeting the TCR CDR3 was performed with the HTBI primer set. TCRdb fed the multiplex PCR reads into MiXCR, producing one record per CDR3 protein. Here the sample spans more than 550,000 distinct CDR3 sequences, 40% to 55% being singletons. Source material: peripheral blood or thyroid tissue (not recorded which). These receptors were taken from an adult man with Graves' disease, either hyperthyroidism or ophthalmopathy (not recorded which).

Turning to this clonotype: The germline gene is not matched at one end of the junction; a read error may be the cause. This chain joins TRBV24-1 and TRBJ1-5; TRBD1 aligns across 8 bases. Per the germline V gene, CDR1 is KGHDR and CDR2 is SFDVKD. The CDR3 loop spans 13 amino acids. The CDR3 region is CATSGTTGDPQHF. CDR3 nucleotide sequence: TGCGCCACCAGTGGAACGACAGGGGACCCCCAGCATTTT.

With respect to this clonotype: Since a much larger clone is just one base distant, this may be a read error. This chain uses TRBV2 with TRBJ1-5, with D tentatively TRBD1 (6 bases). The CDR3 covers 15 residues. CDR1 is SNHLY and CDR2 is FYNNEI in the germline V gene. Trimming pared 4 bases from V and 1 base from J, leaving 11 bases between. CDR3 residues: CASSGGAGSNQPQHF. The CDR3 region has the DNA TGTGCCAGCAGTGGGGGGGCAGGAAGCAATCAGCCCCAGCATTTT.

This clonotype has ten or more counts. The rearrangement joins TRBV12-3 or TRBV12-4 to TRBJ1-6; D remains ambiguous. The CDR3 covers 12 residues. V lost 6 bases and J 8 bases, leaving 8 bases between the germline ends. The CDR3 sequence: CASRSADSPLHF. In nucleotides, the CDR3 is TGTGCCAGCAGGTCAGCTGATTCACCCCTCCACTTT.

This clonotype was picked up a small number of times. The chain couples TRBV20-1 to TRBJ1-5; D is perhaps TRBD1 (5 bases). The length of the CDR3 is 15 residues. V was shortened by 1 base and J by 1 base, with 11 bases between the two germline ends. Germline CDR1 reads DFQATT; CDR2 reads SNEGSKA (reference sequence). Written as DNA, the CDR3 is TGCAGTGCTAGAGCGGGCAGGGACAGCAATCAGCCCCAGCATTTT. Its translation: CSARAGRDSNQPQHF.

This clonotype was counted at least ten times. This chain joins TRBV10-3 and TRBJ2-7; D is ambiguous. The CDR3 totals 15 residues. Germline-derived CDR1 and CDR2 are ENHRY and SYGVKD. Trimming removed 0 bases from V and 1 base from J, with 10 bases in between. In DNA form, the CDR3 reads TGTGCCATCAGTGAGTCAATAAGGGATTCCTACGAGCAGTACTTC. It is translated as CAISESIRDSYEQYF.

The chain combines TRBV10-3 with TRBJ1-2; possible D gene TRBD1, 6 bases. Trimming removed 6 bases from V and 8 bases from J, with 19 bases in between. The CDR3 runs to 14 residues. Germline V gene sequence: CDR1 ENHRY, CDR2 SYGVKD. The CDR3 DNA reads TGTGCCATCAGCAAGGACAGCCTCTATGGGGGCTACACCTTC. Amino acid sequence: CAISKDSLYGGYTF.

This clonotype was detected a few times. The chain has TRBV7-9 and TRBJ1-2, with TRBD1 matching 9 bases. V dropped 0 bases and J dropped 4; count of bases not matched to a gene: 6. The germline V gene has CDR1 SEHNR and CDR2 FQNEAQ (reference sequence). This CDR3 has 16 residues. CDR3: CASSLATGGVRYGYTF. In DNA form, the CDR3 reads TGTGCCAGCAGCTTAGCCACAGGGGGCGTTCGCTATGGCTACACCTTC.

This clonotype occurred a few times. The chain couples TRBV25-1 to TRBJ1-1; 9 bases fit TRBD1. CDR3 length equals 17 residues. The germline gives CDR1 MGHDK, CDR2 SYGVNS. J gave up 2 bases and V 1 base, and 8 bases lay outside the gene matches. CDR3 residues: CASSELAGTGINTEAFF. The CDR3 DNA reads TGTGCCAGCAGTGAATTGGCCGGGACAGGGATCAACACTGAAGCTTTCTTT.

As concerns this clonotype: One junction end disagrees with the germline gene, perhaps due to a read error. The chain employs TRBV7-9 and TRBJ2-7; 7 nucleotides align to TRBD1. Germline V CDR1 and CDR2: SEHNR, FQNEAQ (reference sequence). This CDR3 is 15 amino acids long. CDR3 sequence: CASSVDEGASYEQYF. CDR3 nucleotide sequence: TGCGCCAGCAGCGTTGATGAGGGGGCCTCCTACGAGCAGTACTTC.

This clonotype turned up a few times. The chain combines TRBV7-9 with TRBJ2-7, with TRBD1 matching over 11 bases. Germline lookup yields CDR1 SEHNR and CDR2 FQNEAQ (reference sequence). V was pared by 3 bases and J by 6 bases, with 4 bases of the junction left unmatched. The CDR3 spans 14 residues. The CDR3 protein is CASSFRDRGTEQYF. In DNA, the CDR3 is TGTGCCAGCAGCTTCCGGGACAGGGGGACCGAGCAGTACTTC.

This clonotype was seen ten or more times. V usage is TRBV15 and J usage is TRBJ2-5; D possibly corresponds to TRBD1 (6 bases). V was trimmed by 3 bases and J by 1 base, leaving 15 bases between them. CDR1 and CDR2 from the germline V gene are LNHNV and YYDKDF (reference sequence). The CDR3 spans 16 residues. The CDR3 coding sequence is TGTGCCACCAGCAGCGAGGGGGTTTCGGGCCAAGAGACCCAGTACTTC. Residues: CATSSEGVSGQETQYF.

Points on this clonotype: The junction and the germline gene differ at one end; a read error may be behind it. The genes are TRBV29-1 and TRBJ1-1; D might be TRBD1 (5 bases). In germline, CDR1 is SQVTM, CDR2 ANQGSEA. The CDR3 has 15 amino acids. DNA of the CDR3: TGTGCCAGCAGCCAAGATCTCCAGGGGAACACTGAAGCTTTCTTT. It yields the protein CASSQDLQGNTEAFF.

This clonotype was observed at least ten times. The genes are TRBV6-5 and TRBJ1-2; unclear D gene. The CDR3 has 12 residues. The germline V gene encodes CDR1 MNHEY and CDR2 SVGAGI. V was cut by 7 bases and J by 4 bases, with 10 bases left in between. CDR3 amino acids: CASTIARYGYTF. The CDR3 coding sequence is TGTGCCAGCACCATCGCACGCTATGGCTACACCTTC.

V and J are TRBV2 and TRBJ1-2; 8 nucleotides agree with TRBD1. Germline V lookup: CDR1 SNHLY, CDR2 FYNNEI. This CDR3 contains 12 residues. The CDR3 is CASQMTGVGYTF. The CDR3 DNA is TGTGCTAGTCAAATGACAGGGGTTGGCTACACCTTC.

This clonotype was recorded only once. The chain uses TRBV15 and TRBJ2-6, with D unclear. Germline V gene data show CDR1 as LNHNV and CDR2 as YYDKDF (reference sequence). V shed 3 bases and J shed 4 bases, with 7 bases lying between them. This CDR3 contains 14 residues. The chain's CDR3 is CATSRIQGANVLTF. CDR3 DNA sequence: TGTGCCACCAGCAGGATCCAGGGGGCCAACGTCCTGACTTTC.

The CDR3 DNA reads as TGTGCCAGCAGCCAAGTGCCGACAGGTGGTGGCTACACCTTC. Protein sequence: CASSQVPTGGGYTF. The chain combines TRBV25-1 with TRBJ1-2, with D tentatively TRBD1 (6 bases). The germline gives CDR1 MGHDK, CDR2 SYGVNS. The CDR3 contains 14 residues. The V and J ends lost 6 bases and 7 bases respectively, with 18 bases between them.

The chain links TRBV10-3 to TRBJ1-1; a weak D match, TRBD1 (5 bases). Germline V lookup: CDR1 ENHRY, CDR2 SYGVKD. The ends were cut back, 8 bases at V and 1 base at J, with 11 bases in the middle. This CDR3 spans 13 amino acids. Written as DNA, the CDR3 is TGTGCCATCGGGGGGTCCGGGAACACTGAAGCTTTCTTT. Its protein is CAIGGSGNTEAFF.

This sequence joins TRBV4-1 and TRBJ2-2; D is tentatively TRBD1 or TRBD2 (7 bases each). Germline CDR1 and CDR2: MGHRA and YSYEKL. This CDR3 spans 14 amino acids. V was trimmed by 3 bases and J by 6 bases, leaving 11 bases between them. CDR3 DNA: TGCGCCAGCAGCCATCAGGGGGGGTCCGGGGAGCTGTTTTTT. Translation: CASSHQGGSGELFF.

V is TRBV20-1 and J is TRBJ2-7; D ambiguous. The CDR3 covers 12 residues. Between the trimmed V and J ends, which lost 1 base and 2 bases, there was a span of 6 bases. Germline V gives CDR1 DFQATT, CDR2 SNEGSKA (reference sequence). The CDR3 protein is CSARGVTYEQYF. CDR3 bases: TGCAGTGCTAGAGGGGTTACCTACGAGCAGTACTTC.

The chain recombines TRBV2 with TRBJ1-1; perhaps TRBD1 as D (6 bases). With 8 bases removed from V and 7 bases from J, the gap between germline ends came to 14 bases. This CDR3 is 12 amino acids long. Germline V gene sequence: CDR1 SNHLY, CDR2 FYNNEI. The CDR3 sequence is CASGAGAFEAFF. Here the CDR3 DNA reads TGTGCCAGCGGGGCAGGGGCCTTTGAAGCTTTCTTT.

This clonotype was observed at least ten times. This chain links TRBV29-1 with TRBJ1-4; perhaps TRBD1 as D (5 bases). The germline V and J ends were trimmed by 6 bases and 5 bases, with 16 bases remaining between them. Germline V gives CDR1 SQVTM, CDR2 ANQGSEA. The length of the CDR3 is 14 residues. The CDR3 DNA reads TGCAGCGTCGCGTGGGGGGGTGGAAATGAAAAACTGTTTTTT. Protein sequence: CSVAWGGGNEKLFF. Combining the CDR3 with reference TRBV29-1 and TRBJ1-4 gives the whole variable domain SAVISQKPSRDICQRGTSLTIQCQVDSQVTMMFWYRQQPGQSLTLIATANQGSEATYESGFVIDKFPISRPNLTFSTLTVSNMSPEDSSIYLCSVAWGGGNEKLFFGSGTQLSVL.

The V and J genes are TRBV5-1 and TRBJ2-2; D gene ambiguous. The V end lost 0 bases, the J end lost 1 base, and 4 bases lay between the germline ends. The CDR3 has 14 amino acids. Germline V gene sequence: CDR1 SGHRS, CDR2 YFSETQ. The CDR3 sequence: CASSLVLNTGELFF. The CDR3 DNA follows: TGCGCCAGCAGCTTGGTCTTGAACACCGGGGAGCTGTTTTTT.

A word on this clonotype: Without the conserved terminal phenylalanine or tryptophan, this CDR3 likely stems from a read error. The limits of the CDR3 on the DNA are not certain, so only TCRdb's listed CDR3 is given. The chain recombines TRBV7-3 with TRBJ1-6. The CDR3 is 9 amino acids long, termini counted. Looked up from germline, CDR1 is SGHTA and CDR2 is FQGTGA. The CDR3 spells CASSLTPTT.

The chain carries TRBV4-1 and TRBJ1-4, with D tentatively TRBD1 (5 bases). CDR1 is MGHRA, CDR2 YSYEKL, per germline. The V gene lost 3 bases and the J gene lost 8 bases, with 19 bases spanning the gap. The CDR3 sequence is 16 residues long. The CDR3 DNA is TGCGCCAGCAGCCAGGACGGGACGGCTCTAGGCGAAAAACTGTTTTTT. Translating gives CASSQDGTALGEKLFF.

The V call is TRBV15, the J call TRBJ1-4, with D perhaps matching TRBD1 (6 bases). The V end was cut by 5 bases, the J end by 7 bases, with 14 bases between. The CDR3 sequence is 14 residues long. Germline values: CDR1 LNHNV, CDR2 YYDKDF (reference sequence). CDR3 sequence reads: CATSGGGTGEKLFF. DNA of the CDR3: TGTGCCACCAGCGGGGGGGGCACAGGTGAAAAACTGTTTTTT.

The chain joins TRBV27 to TRBJ2-6; D is uncertain. The CDR3 consists of 15 residues. The V gene lost 8 bases and the J gene lost 4 bases, with 15 bases spanning the gap. Germline-derived CDR1 and CDR2 are MNHEY and SMNVEV (reference sequence). In nucleotides, the CDR3 is TGTGCCAGCTCCTCGGCTGGGTTCGGGGCCAACGTCCTGACTTTC. This encodes CASSSAGFGANVLTF.